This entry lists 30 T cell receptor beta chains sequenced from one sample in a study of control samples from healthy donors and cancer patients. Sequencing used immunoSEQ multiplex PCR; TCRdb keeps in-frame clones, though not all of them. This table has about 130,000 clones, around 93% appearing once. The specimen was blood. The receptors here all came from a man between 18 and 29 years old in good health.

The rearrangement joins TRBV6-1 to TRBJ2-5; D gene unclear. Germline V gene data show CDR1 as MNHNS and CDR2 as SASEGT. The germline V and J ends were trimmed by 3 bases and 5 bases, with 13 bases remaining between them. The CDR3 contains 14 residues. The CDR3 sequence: CASSDFRPLETQYF. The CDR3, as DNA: TGTGCCAGCAGTGATTTTCGGCCGTTGGAGACCCAGTACTTC.

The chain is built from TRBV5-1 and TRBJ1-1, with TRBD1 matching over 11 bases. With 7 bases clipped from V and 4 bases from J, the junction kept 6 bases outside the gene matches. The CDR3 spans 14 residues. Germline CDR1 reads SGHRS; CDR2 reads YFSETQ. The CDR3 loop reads CASYSGTGGTEAFF. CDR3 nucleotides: TGCGCCAGCTATTCCGGGACAGGGGGCACTGAAGCTTTCTTT.

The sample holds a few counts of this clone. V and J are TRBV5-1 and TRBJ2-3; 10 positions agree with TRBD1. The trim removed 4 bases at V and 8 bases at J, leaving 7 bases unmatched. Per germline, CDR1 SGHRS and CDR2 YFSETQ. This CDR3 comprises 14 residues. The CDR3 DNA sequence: TGCGCCAGCAGCGCGGGGGACAGGGGACGTACGCAGTATTTT. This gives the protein CASSAGDRGRTQYF. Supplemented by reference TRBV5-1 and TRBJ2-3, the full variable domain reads KAGVTQTPRYLIKTRGQQVTLSCSPISGHRSVSWYQQTPGQGLQFLFEYFSETQRNKGNFPGRFSGRQFSNSRSEMNVSTLELGDSALYLCASSAGDRGRTQYFGPGTRLTVL.

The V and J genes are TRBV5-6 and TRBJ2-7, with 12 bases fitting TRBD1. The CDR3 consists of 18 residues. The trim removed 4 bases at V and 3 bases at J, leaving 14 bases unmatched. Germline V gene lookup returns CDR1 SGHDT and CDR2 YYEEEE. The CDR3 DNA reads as TGTGCCAGCAGCCCCCAGGTAGGGACAGGGGGCGGCGACTACGAGCAGTACTTC. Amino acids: CASSPQVGTGGGDYEQYF. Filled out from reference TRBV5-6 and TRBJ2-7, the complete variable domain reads DAGVTQSPTHLIKTRGQQVTLRCSPKSGHDTVSWYQQALGQGPQFIFQYYEEEERQRGNFPDRFSGHQFPNYSSELNVNALLLGDSALYLCASSPQVGTGGGDYEQYFGPGTRLTVT.

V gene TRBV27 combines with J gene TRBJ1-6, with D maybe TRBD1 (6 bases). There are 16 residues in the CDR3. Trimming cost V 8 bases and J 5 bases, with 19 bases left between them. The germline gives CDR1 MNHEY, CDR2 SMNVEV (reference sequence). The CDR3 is CASGLVWGAHNSPLHF. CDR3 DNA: TGTGCCAGCGGGCTCGTTTGGGGGGCGCATAATTCACCCCTCCACTTT.

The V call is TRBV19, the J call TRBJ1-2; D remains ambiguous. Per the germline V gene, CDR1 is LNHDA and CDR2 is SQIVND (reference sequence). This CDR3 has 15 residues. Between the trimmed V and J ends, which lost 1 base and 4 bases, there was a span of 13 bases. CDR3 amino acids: CASSIGSNGIYGYTF. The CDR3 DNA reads TGTGCCAGTAGTATAGGGAGTAATGGCATCTATGGCTACACCTTC.

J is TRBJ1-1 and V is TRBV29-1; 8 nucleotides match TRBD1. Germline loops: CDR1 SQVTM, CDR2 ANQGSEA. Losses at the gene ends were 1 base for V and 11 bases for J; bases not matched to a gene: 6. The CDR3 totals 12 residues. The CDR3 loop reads CSVEVRTGLAFF. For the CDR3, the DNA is TGCAGCGTTGAAGTTCGGACAGGGCTGGCTTTCTTT.

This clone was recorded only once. In nucleotides, the CDR3 is TGTCCCTCCTCTGGAAACACCATATATTTT. This gives the protein CPSSGNTIYF. The rearrangement joins TRBV21-1 to TRBJ1-3. TRBV21-1 counts as a pseudogene. The CDR3 covers 10 residues.

As DNA, the CDR3 is TGTGCCAGCAGCTTAGGCAGGGCCACCTACGAGCAGTACTTC. Amino acids: CASSLGRATYEQYF. This chain uses TRBV7-2 with TRBJ2-7, with D possibly TRBD1 on 5 matching bases. With 1 base removed from V and 2 bases from J, the gap between germline ends came to 9 bases. The CDR3 is 14 residues long. Germline CDR1 and CDR2: SGHTA and FQGNSA.

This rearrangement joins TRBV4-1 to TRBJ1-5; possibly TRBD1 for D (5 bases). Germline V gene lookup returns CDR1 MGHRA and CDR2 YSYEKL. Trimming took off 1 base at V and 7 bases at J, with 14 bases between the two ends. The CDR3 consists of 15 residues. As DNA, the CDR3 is TGCGCCAGCAGCCAAGGGTGGGGACTGATACAGCCCCAGCATTTT. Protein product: CASSQGWGLIQPQHF.

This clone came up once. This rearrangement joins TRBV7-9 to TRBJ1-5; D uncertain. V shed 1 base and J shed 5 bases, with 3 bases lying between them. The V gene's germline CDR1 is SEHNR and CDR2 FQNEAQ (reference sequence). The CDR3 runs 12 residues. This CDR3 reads CASSLGHQPQHF. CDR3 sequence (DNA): TGTGCCAGCAGCTTAGGGCATCAGCCCCAGCATTTT.

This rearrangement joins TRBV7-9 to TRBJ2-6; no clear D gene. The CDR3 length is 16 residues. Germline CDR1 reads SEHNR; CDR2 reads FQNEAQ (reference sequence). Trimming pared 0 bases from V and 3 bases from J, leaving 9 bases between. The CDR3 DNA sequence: TGTGCCAGCAGCTTAGCGAGTTATAGTGGGGCCAACGTCCTGACTTTC. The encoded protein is CASSLASYSGANVLTF.

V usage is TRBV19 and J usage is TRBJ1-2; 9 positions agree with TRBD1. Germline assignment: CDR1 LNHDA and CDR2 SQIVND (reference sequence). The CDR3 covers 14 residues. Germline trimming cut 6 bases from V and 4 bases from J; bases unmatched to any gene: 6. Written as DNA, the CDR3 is TGTGCCAGTAGCGAACAGGGGGCGGGCTATGGCTACACCTTC. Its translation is CASSEQGAGYGYTF.

CDR3 DNA: TGTGCCAGCAGTGAACCTGGACAGGGCTGGGAAAAACTGTTTTTT. Amino acids: CASSEPGQGWEKLFF. The rearrangement links TRBV6-1 to TRBJ1-4; 8 nucleotides align to TRBD1. CDR3 length: 15 amino acids. The germline CDR1 and CDR2 sequences are MNHNS and SASEGT. Losses at the gene ends were 2 bases for V and 8 bases for J; bases not matched to a gene: 7.

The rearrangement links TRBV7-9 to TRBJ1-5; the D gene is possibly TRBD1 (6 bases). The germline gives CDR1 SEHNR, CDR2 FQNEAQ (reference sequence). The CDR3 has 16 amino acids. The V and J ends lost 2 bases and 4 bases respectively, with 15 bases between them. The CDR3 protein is CASSLKKEGGNQPQHF. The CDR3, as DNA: TGTGCCAGCAGCTTAAAAAAAGAGGGGGGGAATCAGCCCCAGCATTTT.

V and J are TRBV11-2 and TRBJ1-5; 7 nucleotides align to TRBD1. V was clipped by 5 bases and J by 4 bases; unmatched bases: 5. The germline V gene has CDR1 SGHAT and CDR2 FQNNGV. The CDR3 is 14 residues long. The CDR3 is CASSPGQPNQPQHF. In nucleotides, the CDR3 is TGTGCCAGCAGCCCGGGACAGCCGAATCAGCCCCAGCATTTT.

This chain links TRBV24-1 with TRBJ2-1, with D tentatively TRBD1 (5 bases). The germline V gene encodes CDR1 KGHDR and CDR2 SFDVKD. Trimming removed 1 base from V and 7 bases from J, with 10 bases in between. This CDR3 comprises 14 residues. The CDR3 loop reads CATSDFRGTNEQFF. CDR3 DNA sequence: TGTGCCACCAGTGATTTTAGGGGTACGAATGAGCAGTTCTTC.

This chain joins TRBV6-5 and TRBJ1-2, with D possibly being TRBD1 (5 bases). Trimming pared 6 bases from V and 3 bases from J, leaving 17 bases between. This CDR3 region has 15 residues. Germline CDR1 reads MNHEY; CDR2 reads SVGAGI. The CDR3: CASSPAADRDYGYTF. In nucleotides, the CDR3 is TGTGCCAGCAGCCCAGCTGCTGACAGAGACTATGGCTACACCTTC.

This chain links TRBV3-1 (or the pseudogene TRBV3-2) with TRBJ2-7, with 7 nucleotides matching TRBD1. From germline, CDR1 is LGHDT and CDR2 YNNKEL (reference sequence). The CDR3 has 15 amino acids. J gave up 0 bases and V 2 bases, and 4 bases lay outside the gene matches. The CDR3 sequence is CASSQQGVSSYEQYF. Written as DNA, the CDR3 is TGTGCCAGCAGCCAACAGGGGGTAAGCTCCTACGAGCAGTACTTC.

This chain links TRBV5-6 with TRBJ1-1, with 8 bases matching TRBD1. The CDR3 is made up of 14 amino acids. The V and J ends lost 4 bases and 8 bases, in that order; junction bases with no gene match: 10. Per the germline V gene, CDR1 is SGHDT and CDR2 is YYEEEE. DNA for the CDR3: TGTGCCAGCAGCCCTAGGACAGGGACAGAGGAAGCTTTCTTT. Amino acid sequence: CASSPRTGTEEAFF.

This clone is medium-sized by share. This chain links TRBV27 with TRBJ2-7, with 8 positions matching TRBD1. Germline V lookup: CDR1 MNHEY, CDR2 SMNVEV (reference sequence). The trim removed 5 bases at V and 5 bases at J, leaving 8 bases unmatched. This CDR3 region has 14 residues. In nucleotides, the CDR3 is TGTGCCAGCAGTGTGCAGGGGGCTAACAACGAGCAGTACTTC. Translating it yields CASSVQGANNEQYF.

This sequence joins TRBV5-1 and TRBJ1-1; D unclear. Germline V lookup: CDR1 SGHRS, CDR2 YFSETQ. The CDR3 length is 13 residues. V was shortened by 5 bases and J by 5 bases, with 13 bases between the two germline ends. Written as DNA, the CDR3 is TGCGCCAGCAGATCGGATGCGGGTACTGAAGCTTTCTTT. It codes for CASRSDAGTEAFF.

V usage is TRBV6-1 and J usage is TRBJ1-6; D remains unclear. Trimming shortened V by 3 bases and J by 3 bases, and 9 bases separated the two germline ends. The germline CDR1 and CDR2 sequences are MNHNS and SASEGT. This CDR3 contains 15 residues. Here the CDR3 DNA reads TGTGCCAGCAGTGAGAGTAACAGCTATAATTCACCCCTCCACTTT. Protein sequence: CASSESNSYNSPLHF.

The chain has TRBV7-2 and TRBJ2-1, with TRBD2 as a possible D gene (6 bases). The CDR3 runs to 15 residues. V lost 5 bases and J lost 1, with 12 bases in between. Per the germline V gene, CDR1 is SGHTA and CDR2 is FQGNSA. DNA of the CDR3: TGTGCCAGCAGCGGCCGGGACTTGTCCTACAATGAGCAGTTCTTC. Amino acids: CASSGRDLSYNEQFF. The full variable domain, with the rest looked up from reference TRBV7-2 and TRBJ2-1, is GAGVSQSPSNKVTEKGKDVELRCDPISGHTALYWYRQSLGQGLEFLIYFQGNSAPDKSGLPSDRFSAERTGGSVSTLTIQRTQQEDSAVYLCASSGRDLSYNEQFFGPGTRLTVL.

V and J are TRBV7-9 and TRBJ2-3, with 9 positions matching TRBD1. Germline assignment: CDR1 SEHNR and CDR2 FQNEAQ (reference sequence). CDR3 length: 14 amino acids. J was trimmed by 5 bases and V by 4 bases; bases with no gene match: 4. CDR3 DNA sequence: TGTGCCAGCAGCTCGCCGGGACAGGGAGATACGCAGTATTTT. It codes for CASSSPGQGDTQYF.

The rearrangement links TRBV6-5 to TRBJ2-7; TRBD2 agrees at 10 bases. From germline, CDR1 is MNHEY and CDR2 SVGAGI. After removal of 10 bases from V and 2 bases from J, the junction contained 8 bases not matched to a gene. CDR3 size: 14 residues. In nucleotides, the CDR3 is TGTGCCATCTCCGTAGCGGGGGGACCCTACGAGCAGTACTTC. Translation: CAISVAGGPYEQYF.

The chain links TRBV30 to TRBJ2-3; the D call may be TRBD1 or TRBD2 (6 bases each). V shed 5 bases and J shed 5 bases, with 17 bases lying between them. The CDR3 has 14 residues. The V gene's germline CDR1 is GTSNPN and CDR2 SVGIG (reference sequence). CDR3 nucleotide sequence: TGTGCCTGGGGAGGGGGGTCCCCCAGAGATACGCAGTATTTT. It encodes CAWGGGSPRDTQYF.

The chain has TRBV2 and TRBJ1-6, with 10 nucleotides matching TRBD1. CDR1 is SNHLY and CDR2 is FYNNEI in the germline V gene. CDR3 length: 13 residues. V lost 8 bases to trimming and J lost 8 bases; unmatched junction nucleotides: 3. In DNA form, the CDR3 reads TGTGCCAGCGGGGACAGGGGATATTCACCCCTCCACTTT. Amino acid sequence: CASGDRGYSPLHF. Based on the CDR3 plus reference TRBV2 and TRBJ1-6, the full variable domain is EPEVTQTPSHQVTQMGQEVILRCVPISNHLYFYWYRQILGQKVEFLVSFYNNEISEKSEIFDDQFSVERPDGSNFTLKIRSTKLEDSAMYFCASGDRGYSPLHFGNGTRLTVT.

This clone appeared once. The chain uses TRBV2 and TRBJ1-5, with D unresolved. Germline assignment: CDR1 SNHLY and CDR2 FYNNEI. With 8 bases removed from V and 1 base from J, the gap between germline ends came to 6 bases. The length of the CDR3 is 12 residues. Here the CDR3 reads CASRGSNQPQHF. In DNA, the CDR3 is TGTGCCAGCCGAGGAAGCAATCAGCCCCAGCATTTT.

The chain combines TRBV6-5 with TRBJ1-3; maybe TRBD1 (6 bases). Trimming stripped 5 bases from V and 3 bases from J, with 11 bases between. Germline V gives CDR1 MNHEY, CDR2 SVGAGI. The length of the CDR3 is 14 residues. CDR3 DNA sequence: TGTGCCAGCAGTCGACAGGTTAATGGAAACACCATATATTTT. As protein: CASSRQVNGNTIYF.